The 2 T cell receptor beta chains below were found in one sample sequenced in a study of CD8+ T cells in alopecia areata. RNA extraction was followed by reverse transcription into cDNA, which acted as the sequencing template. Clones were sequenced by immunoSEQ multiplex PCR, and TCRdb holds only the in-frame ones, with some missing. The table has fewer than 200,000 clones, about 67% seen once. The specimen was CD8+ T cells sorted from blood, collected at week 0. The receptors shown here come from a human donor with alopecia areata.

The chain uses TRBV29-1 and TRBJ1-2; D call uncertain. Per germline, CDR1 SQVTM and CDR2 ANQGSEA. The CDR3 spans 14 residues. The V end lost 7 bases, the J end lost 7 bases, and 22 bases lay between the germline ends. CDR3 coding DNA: TGCAGCGCTGACGTGGAGGGTTCTAGGTTTGGCTACACCTTC. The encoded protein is CSADVEGSRFGYTF.

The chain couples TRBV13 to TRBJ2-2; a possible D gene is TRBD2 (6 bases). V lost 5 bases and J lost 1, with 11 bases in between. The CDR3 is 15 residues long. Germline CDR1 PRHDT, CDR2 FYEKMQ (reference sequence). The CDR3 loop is CASSLWGENTGELFF. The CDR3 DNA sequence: TGTGCCAGCAGCCTGTGGGGGGAGAACACCGGGGAGCTGTTTTTT.